The 20 T cell receptor beta chains given below trace back to one sample, sequenced in a study of shared clonotypes between healthy human individuals. The table came from immunoSEQ multiplex PCR; TCRdb's copy has only in-frame clones and leaves some out. The table includes around 2,000,000 clones, roughly 94% detected once. Sequenced sample: naive CD4+ T cells sorted from blood. Documented subset: CD45RA+ positively selected. The receptor set was obtained from a man aged 18-30 years in good health.

V usage is TRBV30 and J usage is TRBJ1-1; D possibly corresponds to TRBD1 (5 bases). Trimming removed 4 bases from V and 1 base from J, with 10 bases in between. Germline V gene lookup returns CDR1 GTSNPN and CDR2 SVGIG (reference sequence). The CDR3 contains 13 residues. The CDR3: CAWTDSGNTEAFF. The CDR3 nucleotides are TGTGCCTGGACAGACAGCGGGAACACTGAAGCTTTCTTT.

The rearrangement uses TRBV28 and TRBJ2-4; D is unresolved. The CDR3 is 11 residues long. CDR1 MDHEN and CDR2 SYDVKM come from the germline V gene. V shed 2 bases and J shed 7 bases, with 3 bases lying between them. The CDR3 DNA is TGTGCCAGCAGTTTAGGTAACATTCAGTACTTC. Protein: CASSLGNIQYF.

This chain connects TRBV25-1 to TRBJ2-5, with 8 bases aligning to TRBD1. There are 13 residues in the CDR3. The V segment lost 5 bases and the J segment 5 bases; nucleotides outside the gene matches: 4. The germline gives CDR1 MGHDK, CDR2 SYGVNS. The CDR3 protein is CASSWTGQETQYF. The CDR3 coding sequence is TGTGCCAGCAGTTGGACAGGGCAGGAGACCCAGTACTTC.

The table lists this clone with a count of one. V usage is TRBV18 and J usage is TRBJ2-7; the match to TRBD2 covers 7 bases. The CDR3 is made up of 12 amino acids. The V segment lost 2 bases and the J segment 11 bases; nucleotides outside the gene matches: 6. Germline CDR1 is KGHSH and CDR2 is LQKENI. The CDR3 DNA follows: TGTGCCAGCTCACCAGACGGGACTATGGAGTACTTC. It translates to CASSPDGTMEYF.

This clone was seen a single time. The chain joins TRBV11-2 to TRBJ1-1; the D is unclear. The CDR3 is 10 residues long. Trimming cost V 6 bases and J 9 bases, with 8 bases left between them. Germline CDR1 SGHAT, CDR2 FQNNGV. The DNA for the CDR3 is TGTGCCAGCAGTACGAGTCAAGCTTTCTTT. It translates to CASSTSQAFF.

This chain joins TRBV30 and TRBJ2-7; possibly TRBD1 for D (7 bases). V shed 4 bases and J shed 7 bases, with 14 bases lying between them. CDR1 is GTSNPN, CDR2 SVGIG, per germline (reference sequence). The CDR3 totals 12 residues. The CDR3 protein is CAWKEGAREQYF. CDR3 sequence (DNA): TGTGCCTGGAAGGAGGGGGCGAGGGAGCAGTACTTC.

The chain has TRBV11-2 and TRBJ2-7, with 9 bases that match TRBD1. The CDR3 runs 15 residues. Germline V gives CDR1 SGHAT, CDR2 FQNNGV. After removal of 6 bases from V and 4 bases from J, the junction contained 10 bases not matched to a gene. The CDR3 region has the DNA TGTGCCAGCAGGACACAGGGGGCTCCTTGGTACGAGCAGTACTTC. The encoded protein is CASRTQGAPWYEQYF.

Only one count was recorded for this clone. This chain uses TRBV6-1 with TRBJ1-5, with a weak D call TRBD1 (6 bases). The V gene lost 6 bases and the J gene lost 0 bases, with 9 bases spanning the gap. CDR1 is MNHNS, CDR2 SASEGT, per germline. The CDR3 has 14 amino acids. In DNA, the CDR3 is TGTGCCAGCAGGGACAGTTATAGCAATCAGCCCCAGCATTTT. Its translation: CASRDSYSNQPQHF.

V gene TRBV30 combines with J gene TRBJ1-6; D remains ambiguous. There are 14 residues in the CDR3. V lost 1 base and J lost 9, with 13 bases in between. Germline values: CDR1 GTSNPN, CDR2 SVGIG (reference sequence). CDR3: CAWSAGTVVSPLHF. CDR3 nucleotides: TGTGCCTGGAGTGCGGGAACAGTTGTTTCACCCCTCCACTTT.

The chain recombines TRBV11-2 with TRBJ1-2; D unresolved. The V end lost 4 bases, the J end lost 2 bases, and 11 bases lay between the germline ends. Germline lookup yields CDR1 SGHAT and CDR2 FQNNGV. The CDR3 consists of 14 residues. For the CDR3, the DNA is TGTGCCAGCAGCTCCCTGACGGCGAACTATGGCTACACCTTC. It is translated as CASSSLTANYGYTF.

The V and J genes are TRBV28 and TRBJ1-6, with D hard to call. V was pared by 2 bases and J by 10 bases, with 12 bases between. The V gene's germline CDR1 is MDHEN and CDR2 SYDVKM. CDR3 length: 14 residues. The CDR3 protein is CASSLSRVGSPLHF. The CDR3 nucleotides read TGTGCCAGCAGTTTAAGTAGGGTAGGGTCACCCCTCCACTTT.

The chain employs TRBV1 and TRBJ1-2; the table's D call of TRBD1 was not tested on the DNA. TRBV1 is listed as a pseudogene. This CDR3 region has 19 residues. CDR3: CTSSQQKTGVSVSVYGYTF. The CDR3 bases are TGCACCAGCAGCCAACAAAAAACAGGGGTTTCGGTTTCGGTCTATGGCTACACCTTC.

The V gene is TRBV6-5, the J gene TRBJ1-5; TRBD1 matches at 10 bases. J gave up 5 bases and V 10 bases, and 11 bases lay outside the gene matches. The CDR3 is 15 amino acids. In germline, CDR1 is MNHEY, CDR2 SVGAGI. The CDR3 spells CAILDRGLLYQPQHF. CDR3 DNA sequence: TGTGCCATCCTGGACAGGGGGTTACTTTATCAGCCCCAGCATTTT.

V is TRBV19 and J is TRBJ2-6; tentatively, D is TRBD2 (5 bases). The CDR3 length is 15 residues. Trimming pared 7 bases from V and 0 bases from J, leaving 10 bases between. Per germline, CDR1 LNHDA and CDR2 SQIVND (reference sequence). The CDR3 sequence: CASKDSTSGANVLTF. The CDR3 DNA follows: TGTGCCAGTAAGGACTCCACCTCTGGGGCCAACGTCCTGACTTTC.

A note on this clone: A much larger clone lies a single base off, so this may be a read error. Other DNA sequences from this sample encode an identical CDR3 as well. The rearrangement joins TRBV28 to TRBJ1-2; a possible D gene is TRBD1 (5 bases). Germline CDR1 reads MDHEN; CDR2 reads SYDVKM. Between the trimmed V and J ends, which lost 2 bases and 2 bases, there was a span of 6 bases. This CDR3 spans 13 amino acids. DNA of the CDR3: TGTGCCAGCAGTTTACAGGGAAACTATGGCTACACCTTC. As protein: CASSLQGNYGYTF.

The chain uses TRBV30 and TRBJ2-5; 12 nucleotides match TRBD2. V lost 4 bases, J lost 1 base, and 10 bases stayed unmatched. Germline values: CDR1 GTSNPN, CDR2 SVGIG (reference sequence). The CDR3 extends over 17 amino acids. This chain's CDR3 is CAWKGLAGPWGQETQYF. In DNA, the CDR3 is TGTGCCTGGAAAGGACTAGCGGGACCGTGGGGCCAAGAGACCCAGTACTTC.

The chain carries TRBV6-5 and TRBJ1-1; perhaps TRBD1 as D (6 bases). Germline-derived CDR1 and CDR2 are MNHEY and SVGAGI. V lost 0 bases, J lost 0 bases, and 8 bases lay in between. CDR3 length: 15 amino acids. The CDR3 nucleotides are TGTGCCAGCAGTTACTCGGGACACTTGAACACTGAAGCTTTCTTT. It specifies CASSYSGHLNTEAFF.

The chain is built from TRBV5-1 and TRBJ1-4, with a possible D match to TRBD1 (5 bases). V shed 0 bases and J shed 4 bases, with 10 bases lying between them. The CDR3 loop spans 15 amino acids. Per the germline V gene, CDR1 is SGHRS and CDR2 is YFSETQ. The CDR3 reads CASSLARGINEKLFF. The CDR3 coding sequence is TGCGCCAGCAGCTTGGCCCGGGGGATTAATGAAAAACTGTTTTTT.

This chain uses TRBV7-9 with TRBJ2-4; D not certain. Trimming left V 1 base short and J 7 bases short, with 11 bases between. This CDR3 region has 14 residues. Germline V gives CDR1 SEHNR, CDR2 FQNEAQ (reference sequence). For the CDR3, the DNA is TGTGCCAGCAGCTTAGGTTTGCCGGAGAACATTCAGTACTTC. Encoded protein: CASSLGLPENIQYF. Combining the CDR3 with reference TRBV7-9 and TRBJ2-4 gives the whole variable domain DTGVSQNPRHKITKRGQNVTFRCDPISEHNRLYWYRQTLGQGPEFLTYFQNEAQLEKSRLLSDRFSAERPKGSFSTLEIQRTEQGDSAMYLCASSLGLPENIQYFGAGTRLSVL.

The V call is TRBV11-2, the J call TRBJ1-4; 7 positions agree with TRBD1. This CDR3 comprises 15 residues. V shed 5 bases and J 6 bases; nucleotides not matched to a gene: 9. The germline CDR1 and CDR2 sequences are SGHAT and FQNNGV. For the CDR3, the DNA is TGTGCCAGCAGCGTTAGACAGGGCCGGGATGAAAAACTGTTTTTT. This gives the protein CASSVRQGRDEKLFF.